The 5 T cell receptor beta chains below were found in one sample sequenced in a study of response to subunit inactivated influenza vaccine. Each CDR3 protein gets one entry after TCRdb re-called the RT-PCR reads with MiXCR. The sample holds more than 500,000 distinct CDR3 sequences, 11% seen once. These sequences were also reported in another study, on T cells expressing NK-cell markers. That source reports: For TCR beta, cDNA was produced by 5'RACE template switching with UMIs.

The sample here was PBMCs from blood, taken on the day of vaccination. These receptor sequences come from a man aged 50 to 59 who received an inactivated influenza vaccine.

On this clonotype itself: One base away lies a much larger clone, so this may be a sequencing read error. The genes are TRBV29-1 and TRBJ2-5, with D uncertain. The CDR3 runs 13 residues. Germline CDR1 and CDR2: SQVTM and ANQGSEA. V lost 7 bases, J lost 2 bases, and 14 bases lay in between. The CDR3 bases are TGCAGCGCCCTCATCCCGGGTCAAGAGACCCAGTACTTC. Protein product: CSALIPGQETQYF. The full variable domain, rest sourced from reference TRBV29-1 and TRBJ2-5, is SAVISQKPSRDICQRGTSLTIQCQVDSQVTMMFWYRQQPGQSLTLIATANQGSEATYESGFVIDKFPISRPNLTFSTLTVSNMSPEDSSIYLCSALIPGQETQYFGPGTRLLVL.

J is TRBJ1-4 and V is TRBV19, with unresolved D. Germline lookup yields CDR1 LNHDA and CDR2 SQIVND (reference sequence). CDR3 length: 14 residues. V gave up 8 bases and J gave up 0 bases, with 10 bases separating them. Written as DNA, the CDR3 is TGTGCCAGTGGAAGAAAAGCAACTAATGAAAAACTGTTTTTT. Encoded protein: CASGRKATNEKLFF.

This clonotype was observed at least ten times. This rearrangement joins TRBV4-3 to TRBJ2-2; D unclear. Trimming left V 3 bases short and J 7 bases short, with 9 bases between. The CDR3 runs to 13 residues. Germline loops: CDR1 LGHNA, CDR2 YSLEER. The CDR3 DNA sequence: TGCGCCAGCAGCCAGACCCTTGGCGGGGAGCTGTTTTTT. It codes for CASSQTLGGELFF.

This clonotype was recorded at least ten times. This chain uses TRBV6-6 with TRBJ1-2, with D possibly TRBD1 on 5 matching bases. This CDR3 region has 12 residues. V was shortened by 2 bases and J by 9 bases, with 10 bases between the two germline ends. Germline lookup yields CDR1 MNHNY and CDR2 SVGAGI (reference sequence). CDR3 sequence (DNA): TGTGCCAGCAGTTACCCCGGGGGTAGCTACACCTTC. Its translation is CASSYPGGSYTF.

This clonotype was observed a handful of times. The gene calls are TRBV5-1 and TRBJ1-6, with D maybe TRBD1 (5 bases). V was cut by 0 bases and J by 10 bases, with 11 bases left in between. CDR3 length: 14 residues. Germline V gene sequence: CDR1 SGHRS, CDR2 YFSETQ. CDR3 in amino acids: CASSLDRTGSPLHF. As DNA, the CDR3 is TGCGCCAGCAGCTTGGACAGGACGGGATCACCCCTCCACTTT.